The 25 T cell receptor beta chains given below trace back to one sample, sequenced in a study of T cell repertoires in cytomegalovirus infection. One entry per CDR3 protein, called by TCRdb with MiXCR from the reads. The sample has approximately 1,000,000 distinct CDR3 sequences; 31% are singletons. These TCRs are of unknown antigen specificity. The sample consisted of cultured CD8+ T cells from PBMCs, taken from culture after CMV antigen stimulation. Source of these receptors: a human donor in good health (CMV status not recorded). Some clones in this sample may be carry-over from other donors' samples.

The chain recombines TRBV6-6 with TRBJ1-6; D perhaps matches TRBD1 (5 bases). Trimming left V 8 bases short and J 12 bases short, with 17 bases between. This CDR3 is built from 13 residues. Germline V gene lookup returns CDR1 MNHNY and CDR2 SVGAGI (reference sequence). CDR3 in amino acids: CASAPGGSLPLHF. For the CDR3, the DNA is TGTGCCAGCGCCCCGGGGGGAAGTTTACCCCTCCACTTT.

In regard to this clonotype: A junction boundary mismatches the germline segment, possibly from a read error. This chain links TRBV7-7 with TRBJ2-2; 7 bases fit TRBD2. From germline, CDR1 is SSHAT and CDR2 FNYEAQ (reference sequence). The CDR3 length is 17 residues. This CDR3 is CASSLRGGPLTTGELFF. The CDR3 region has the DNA TGTGCTAGCAGCTTGCGCGGGGGACCCCTTACCACCGGGGAGCTGTTTTTT.

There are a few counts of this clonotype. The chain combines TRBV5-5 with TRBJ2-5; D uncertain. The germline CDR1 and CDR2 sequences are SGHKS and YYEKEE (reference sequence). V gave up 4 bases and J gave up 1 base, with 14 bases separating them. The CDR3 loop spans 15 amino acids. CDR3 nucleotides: TGTGCCAGCAGCGGGATACTGGCCGTCCAAGAGACCCAGTACTTC. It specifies CASSGILAVQETQYF.

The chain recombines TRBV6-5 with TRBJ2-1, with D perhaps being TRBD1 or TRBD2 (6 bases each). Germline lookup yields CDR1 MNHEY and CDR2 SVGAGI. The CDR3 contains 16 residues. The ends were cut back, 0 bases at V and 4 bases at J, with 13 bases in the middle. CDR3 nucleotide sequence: TGTGCCAGCAGTTACTCGCAGAGGGGGGATTACAATGAGCAGTTCTTC. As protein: CASSYSQRGDYNEQFF.

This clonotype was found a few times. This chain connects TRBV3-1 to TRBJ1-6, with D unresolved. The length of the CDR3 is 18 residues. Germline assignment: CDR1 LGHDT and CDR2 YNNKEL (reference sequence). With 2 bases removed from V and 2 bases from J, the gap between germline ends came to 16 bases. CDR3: CASSQSVGVEAYNSPLHF. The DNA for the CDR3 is TGTGCCAGCAGCCAAAGTGTAGGAGTCGAAGCCTATAATTCACCCCTCCACTTT.

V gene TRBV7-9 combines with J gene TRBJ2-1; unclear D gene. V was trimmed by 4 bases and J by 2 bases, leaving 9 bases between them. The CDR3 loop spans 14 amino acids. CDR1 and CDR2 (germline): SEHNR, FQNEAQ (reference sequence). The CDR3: CASSSPTAYNEQFF. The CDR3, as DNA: TGTGCCAGCAGCTCACCAACGGCCTACAATGAGCAGTTCTTC.

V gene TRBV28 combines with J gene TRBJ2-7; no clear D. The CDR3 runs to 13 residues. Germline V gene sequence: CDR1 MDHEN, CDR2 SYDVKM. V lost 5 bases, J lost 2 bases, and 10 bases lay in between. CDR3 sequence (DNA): TGTGCCAGCAGTGAAGGGTGGCCCTACGAGCAGTACGTC. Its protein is CASSEGWPYEQYV.

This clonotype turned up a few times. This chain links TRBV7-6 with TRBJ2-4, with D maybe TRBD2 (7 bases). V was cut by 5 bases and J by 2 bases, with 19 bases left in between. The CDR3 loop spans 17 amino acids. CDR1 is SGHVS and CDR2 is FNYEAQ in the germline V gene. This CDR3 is CASSTRGVGGTKNIQYF. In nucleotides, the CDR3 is TGTGCCAGCAGCACCCGGGGGGTGGGGGGCACCAAAAACATTCAGTACTTC.

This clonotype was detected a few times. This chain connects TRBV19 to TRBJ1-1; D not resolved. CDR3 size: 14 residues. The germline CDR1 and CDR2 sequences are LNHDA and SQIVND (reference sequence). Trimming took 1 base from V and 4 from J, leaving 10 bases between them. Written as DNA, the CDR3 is TGTGCCAGTAGTATAGGGCTGTCGGGCACTGAAGCTTTCTTT. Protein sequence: CASSIGLSGTEAFF.

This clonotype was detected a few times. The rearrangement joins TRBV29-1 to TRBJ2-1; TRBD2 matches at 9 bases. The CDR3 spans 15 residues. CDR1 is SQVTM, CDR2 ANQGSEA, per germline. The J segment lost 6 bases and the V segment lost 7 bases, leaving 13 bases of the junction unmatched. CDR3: CSANGAGGLSNEQFF. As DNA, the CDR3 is TGCAGCGCGAACGGGGCGGGGGGGCTCAGCAATGAGCAGTTCTTC.

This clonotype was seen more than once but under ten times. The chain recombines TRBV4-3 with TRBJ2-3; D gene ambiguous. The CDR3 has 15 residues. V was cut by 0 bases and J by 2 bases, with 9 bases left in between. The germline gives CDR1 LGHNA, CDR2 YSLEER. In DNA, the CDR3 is TGCGCCAGCAGCCAAGACGATCCAGACACAGATACGCAGTATTTT. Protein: CASSQDDPDTDTQYF.

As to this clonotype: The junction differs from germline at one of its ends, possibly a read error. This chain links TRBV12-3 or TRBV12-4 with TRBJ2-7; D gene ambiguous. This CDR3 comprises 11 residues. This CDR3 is CVSSFAYEQYF. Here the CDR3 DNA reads TGTGTCAGCAGTTTTGCGTACGAGCAGTACTTC.

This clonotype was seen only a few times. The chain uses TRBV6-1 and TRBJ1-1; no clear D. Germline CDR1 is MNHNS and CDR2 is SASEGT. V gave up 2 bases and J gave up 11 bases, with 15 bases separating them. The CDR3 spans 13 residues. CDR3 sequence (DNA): TGTGCCAGCAGTGAAACCTCCTCCAACGGCGCTTTCTTT. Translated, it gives CASSETSSNGAFF.

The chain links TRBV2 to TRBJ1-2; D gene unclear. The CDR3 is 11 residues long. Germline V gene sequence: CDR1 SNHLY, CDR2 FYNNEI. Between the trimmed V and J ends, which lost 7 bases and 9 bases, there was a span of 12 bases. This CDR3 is CASIDSTRYTF. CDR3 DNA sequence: TGTGCCAGCATCGATTCGACGCGCTACACCTTC.

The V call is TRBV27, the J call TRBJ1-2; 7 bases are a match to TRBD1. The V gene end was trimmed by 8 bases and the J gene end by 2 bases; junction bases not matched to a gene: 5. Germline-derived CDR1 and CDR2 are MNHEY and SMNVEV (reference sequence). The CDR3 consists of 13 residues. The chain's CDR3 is CASAPGGNYGYTF. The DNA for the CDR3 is TGTGCCAGCGCCCCAGGGGGAAACTATGGCTACACCTTC.

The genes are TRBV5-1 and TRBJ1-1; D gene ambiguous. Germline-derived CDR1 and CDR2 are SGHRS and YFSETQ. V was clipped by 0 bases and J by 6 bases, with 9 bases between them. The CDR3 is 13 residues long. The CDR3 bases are TGCGCCAGCAGCTTGGTGCCTTTCGCTGAAGCTTTCTTT. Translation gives CASSLVPFAEAFF.

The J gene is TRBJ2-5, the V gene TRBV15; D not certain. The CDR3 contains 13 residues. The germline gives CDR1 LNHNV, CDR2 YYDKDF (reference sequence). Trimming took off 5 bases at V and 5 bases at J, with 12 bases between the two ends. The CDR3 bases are TGTGCCACCAGCCTACTGGTGGGGGAGACCCAGTACTTC. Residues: CATSLLVGETQYF. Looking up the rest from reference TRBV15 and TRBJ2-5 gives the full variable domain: DAMVIQNPRYQVTQFGKPVTLSCSQTLNHNVMYWYQQKSSQAPKLLFHYYDKDFNNEADTPDNFQSRRPNTSFCFLDIRSPGLGDTAMYLCATSLLVGETQYFGPGTRLLVL.

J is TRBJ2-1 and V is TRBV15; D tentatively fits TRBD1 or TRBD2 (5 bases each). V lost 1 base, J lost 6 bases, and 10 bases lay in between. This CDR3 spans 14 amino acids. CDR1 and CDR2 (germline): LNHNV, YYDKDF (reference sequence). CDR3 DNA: TGTGCCACCAGCAGAGTCCGTGGGGGCAATGAGCAGTTCTTC. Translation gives CATSRVRGGNEQFF.

CDR3 sequence: CASSEEQASDEQFF. The CDR3 DNA reads as TGTGCCAGCAGTGAAGAACAGGCTAGCGATGAGCAGTTCTTC. The chain links TRBV6-1 to TRBJ2-1; TRBD2 is a possible D gene (6 bases). Deletions cut 1 base from V and 8 bases from J, with 12 bases between. This CDR3 is 14 amino acids long. CDR1 MNHNS and CDR2 SASEGT come from the germline V gene.

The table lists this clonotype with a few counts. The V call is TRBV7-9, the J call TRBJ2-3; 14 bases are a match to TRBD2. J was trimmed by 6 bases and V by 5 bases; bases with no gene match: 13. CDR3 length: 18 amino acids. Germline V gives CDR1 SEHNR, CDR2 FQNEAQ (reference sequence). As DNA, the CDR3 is TGTGCCAGCAGCCCCACCGAGACTAGCGGGGGGGCTTGGGATACGCAGTATTTT. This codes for CASSPTETSGGAWDTQYF.

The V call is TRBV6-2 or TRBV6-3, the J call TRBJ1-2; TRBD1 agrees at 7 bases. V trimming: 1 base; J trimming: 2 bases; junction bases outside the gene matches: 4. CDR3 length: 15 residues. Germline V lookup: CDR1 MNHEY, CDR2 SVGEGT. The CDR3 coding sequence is TGTGCCAGCAGTTACTACAGGGGAGCAAACTATGGCTACACCTTC. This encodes CASSYYRGANYGYTF.

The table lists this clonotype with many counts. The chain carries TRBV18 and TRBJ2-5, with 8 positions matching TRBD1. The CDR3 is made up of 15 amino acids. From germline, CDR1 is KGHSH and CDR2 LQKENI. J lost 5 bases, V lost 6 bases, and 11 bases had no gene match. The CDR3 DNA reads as TGTGCCAGCTCTCAAAATCAGGGGGCGGTGGAGACCCAGTACTTC. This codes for CASSQNQGAVETQYF.

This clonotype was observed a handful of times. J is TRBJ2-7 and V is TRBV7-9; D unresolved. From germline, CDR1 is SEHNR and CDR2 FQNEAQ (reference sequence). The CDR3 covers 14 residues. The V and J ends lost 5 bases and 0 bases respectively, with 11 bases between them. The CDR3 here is CASSPVGSSYEQYV. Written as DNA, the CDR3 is TGTGCCAGCAGCCCCGTGGGCAGCTCCTACGAGCAGTACGTC.

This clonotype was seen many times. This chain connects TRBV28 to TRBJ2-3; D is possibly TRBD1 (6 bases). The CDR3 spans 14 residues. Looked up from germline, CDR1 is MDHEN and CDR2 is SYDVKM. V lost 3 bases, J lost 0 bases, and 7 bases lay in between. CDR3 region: CASSLDSSTDTQYF. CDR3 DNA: TGTGCCAGCAGTTTGGACAGTAGCACAGATACGCAGTATTTT. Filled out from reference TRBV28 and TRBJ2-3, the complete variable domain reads DVKVTQSSRYLVKRTGEKVFLECVQDMDHENMFWYRQDPGLGLRLIYFSYDVKMKEKGDIPEGYSVSREKKERFSLILESASTNQTSMYLCASSLDSSTDTQYFGPGTRLTVL.

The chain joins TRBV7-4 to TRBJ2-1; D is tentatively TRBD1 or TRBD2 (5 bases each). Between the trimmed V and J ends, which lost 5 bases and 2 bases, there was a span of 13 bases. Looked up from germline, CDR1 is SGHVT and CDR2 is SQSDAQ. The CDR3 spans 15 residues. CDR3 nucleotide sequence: TGTGCCAGCAGCGTCCGGGACGATCCCTACAATGAGCAGTTCTTC. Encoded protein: CASSVRDDPYNEQFF.